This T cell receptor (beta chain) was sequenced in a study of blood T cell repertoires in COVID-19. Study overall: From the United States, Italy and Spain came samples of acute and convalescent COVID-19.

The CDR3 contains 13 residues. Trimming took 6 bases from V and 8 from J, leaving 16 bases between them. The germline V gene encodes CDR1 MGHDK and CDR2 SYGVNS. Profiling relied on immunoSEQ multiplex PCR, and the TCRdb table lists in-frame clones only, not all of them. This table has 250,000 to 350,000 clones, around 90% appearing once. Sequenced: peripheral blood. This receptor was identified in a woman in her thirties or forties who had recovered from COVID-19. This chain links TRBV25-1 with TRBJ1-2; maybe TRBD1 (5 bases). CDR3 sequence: CASSLGQGGGYTF. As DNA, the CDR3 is TGTGCCAGCAGCCTGGGGCAGGGAGGAGGCTACACCTTC.